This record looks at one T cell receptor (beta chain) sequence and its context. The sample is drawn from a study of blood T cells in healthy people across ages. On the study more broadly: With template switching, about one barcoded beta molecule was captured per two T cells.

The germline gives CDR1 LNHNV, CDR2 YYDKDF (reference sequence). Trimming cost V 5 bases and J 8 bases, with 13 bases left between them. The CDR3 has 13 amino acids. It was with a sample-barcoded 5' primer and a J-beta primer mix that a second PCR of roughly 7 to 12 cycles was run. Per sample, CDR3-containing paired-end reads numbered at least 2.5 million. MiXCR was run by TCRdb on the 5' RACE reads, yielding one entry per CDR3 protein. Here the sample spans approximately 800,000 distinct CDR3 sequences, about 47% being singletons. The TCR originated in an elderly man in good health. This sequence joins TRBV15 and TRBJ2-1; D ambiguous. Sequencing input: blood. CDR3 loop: CATSLPTEDEQFF. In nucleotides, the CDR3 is TGTGCCACCAGCCTTCCGACCGAGGATGAGCAGTTCTTC. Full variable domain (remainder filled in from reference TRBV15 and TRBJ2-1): DAMVIQNPRYQVTQFGKPVTLSCSQTLNHNVMYWYQQKSSQAPKLLFHYYDKDFNNEADTPDNFQSRRPNTSFCFLDIRSPGLGDTAMYLCATSLPTEDEQFFGPGTRLTVL.